This record covers a single T cell receptor beta chain. What it binds is unknown. This sample is part of a study of cytomegalovirus exposure and HLA in healthy donors. Study results and limitations: Another analysis was done later, and it associated 15,000 to 20,000 TCR beta sequences with HLA alleles at 0.05 false discovery rate. Prediction of most subjects' HLA-A and HLA-B alleles by TCR beta sequences was reportedly accurate. V- and J-gene trimming in TCR beta was tied to a missense DCLRE1C variant by an analysis performed later. A later analysis by the authors found several of the most significant clusters apparently linked to common viral pathogens.

CDR1 LNHDA and CDR2 SQIVND come from the germline V gene (reference sequence). This CDR3 has 14 residues. V lost 3 bases to trimming and J lost 4 bases, with 10 bases between them. 13 Jbeta primers and 60 Vbeta primers were used for the PCR. Method: immunoSEQ multiplex PCR; TCRdb's copy keeps in-frame clones and lacks some. Among 190,000 or so clones listed, roughly four fifths were seen once. V is TRBV19 and J is TRBJ1-5; D might be TRBD1 (5 bases). This sequence originates from a woman aged 45-60 years in good health and CMV-seropositive. Specimen: PBMCs. The CDR3 DNA reads as TGTGCCAGTAGTATGCCAGGGAAAAATCAGCCCCAGCATTTT. Its translation: CASSMPGKNQPQHF.